Listed below are T cell receptor beta chains from one sample, sequenced in a study of beta chain features in type 1 diabetes. Assay: immunoSEQ multiplex PCR; the TCRdb copy retains only in-frame clones and omits some. The repertoire consists of 53,000 or so clones, with roughly 63% occurring once and the leading ten covering approximately 0.3%. Sequencing was carried out using stem cell memory CD4+ T cells from blood. These receptors were obtained from a woman between 25 and 40 years old with type 1 diabetes. Both conserved end residues are trimmed from each CDR3.

TRBJ1-2 | TRBV2 | ASILSRWYGYT
TRBJ1-2 | TRBV10-3 | AISDSGYGYT
TRBJ2-3 | TRBV6-5 | ASSSLVADTQY
NA | TRBV27 | ASGGRFAYEQY
TRBJ1-3 | TRBV5-1 | ASSWRGTGPGNTIY
TRBJ1-1 | TRBV18 | ASSPIPGRRNTEAF
TRBJ2-3 | TRBV4-2 | ASSQPGDTDTQY
TRBJ2-6 | TRBV5-6 | ASSLFSGANVLT
TRBJ1-1 | TRBV9 | ASSEQTAGRAEAF
TRBJ2-7 | TRBV20-1 | SASPRYEQY
TRBJ1-1 | TRBV10-3 | AIRQGLNTEAF
TRBJ2-3 | TRBV5-4 | ASSFPAGLSTDTQY
TRBJ2-1 | TRBV9 | ASSVGLAGVDEQF
TRBJ2-7 | TRBV7-2 | ASSLGRLASEQY
TRBJ1-1 | TRBV2 | ASRNRQGSNTEAF
TRBJ2-5 | TRBV6-6 | ASSYSVGVDPY
TRBJ2-7 | TRBV25-1 | ASSEMNGRANEQY
TRBJ1-3 | TRBV15 | ATSRDAPSLSGNTIY
TRBJ1-1 | TRBV14 | ASSQVTGITTEAF
TRBJ2-5 | TRBV18 | ASSNRLAGVQETQY
TRBJ2-7 | TRBV5-1 | ASSLGQAAYEQY
TRBJ2-5 | TRBV11-2 | ASSPQETQY
TRBJ2-7 | TRBV7-3 | ASSCTGTSGSQGQY
TRBJ1-1 | TRBV29-1 | SVDTGMNTEAF
TRBJ1-4 | TRBV30 | AWSVQGLEKLF
TRBJ2-5 | TRBV7-3 | ASSQTSGQETQY
TRBJ2-1 | TRBV18 | ASSPLAGGLSYNEQF
TRBJ2-1 | TRBV14 | ASRGYNEQF
TRBJ2-1 | TRBV2 | ASRRDRGTYNEQF
TRBJ2-4 | TRBV6-5 | ASSYHSGSGDIQY
TRBJ1-5 | TRBV7-2 | ASSFTSGDNQPQH
TRBJ2-7 | TRBV7-2 | ASSFKLAGGGSVYEQY
TRBJ2-5 | TRBV28 | VLTQGREGETQY
TRBJ2-2 | TRBV30 | AWSFSGRIAGELF
TRBJ2-3 | TRBV6-5 | ASRSLAGGRDTQY
TRBJ1-5 | TRBV9 | ASSVAGSNQPQH
TRBJ1-5 | TRBV28 | ASRTGGRDQPQH
TRBJ1-5 | TRBV7-8 | ASTKNELSNQPQH
TRBJ2-5 | TRBV29-1 | SVRLAGEGETQY
TRBJ2-7 | TRBV7-9 | ASSLLQDSYEQY
TRBJ1-2 | TRBV27 | ASSRDRGGGYT
TRBJ2-1 | TRBV5-4 | ASSLQAGGYNEQF
TRBJ1-5 | TRBV11-2 | ASSLGTGGQPQH
TRBJ1-1 | TRBV5-1 | ASSLDLARTEAF